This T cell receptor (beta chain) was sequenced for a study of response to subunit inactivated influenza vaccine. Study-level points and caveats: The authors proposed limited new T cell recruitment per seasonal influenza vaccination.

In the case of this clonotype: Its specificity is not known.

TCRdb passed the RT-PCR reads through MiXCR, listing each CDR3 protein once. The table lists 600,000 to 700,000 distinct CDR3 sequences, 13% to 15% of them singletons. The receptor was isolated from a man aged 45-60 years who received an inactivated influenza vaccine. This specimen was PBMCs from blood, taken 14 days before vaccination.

DNA of the CDR3: TGTGCCAGCAGCCAAACCTTGCCAGCCAAAAACATTCAGTACTTC. It is translated as CASSQTLPAKNIQYF. This chain links TRBV3-1 with TRBJ2-4; D unclear. The CDR3 length is 15 residues. With 2 bases removed from V and 0 bases from J, the gap between germline ends came to 8 bases. Germline assignment: CDR1 LGHDT and CDR2 YNNKEL (reference sequence).